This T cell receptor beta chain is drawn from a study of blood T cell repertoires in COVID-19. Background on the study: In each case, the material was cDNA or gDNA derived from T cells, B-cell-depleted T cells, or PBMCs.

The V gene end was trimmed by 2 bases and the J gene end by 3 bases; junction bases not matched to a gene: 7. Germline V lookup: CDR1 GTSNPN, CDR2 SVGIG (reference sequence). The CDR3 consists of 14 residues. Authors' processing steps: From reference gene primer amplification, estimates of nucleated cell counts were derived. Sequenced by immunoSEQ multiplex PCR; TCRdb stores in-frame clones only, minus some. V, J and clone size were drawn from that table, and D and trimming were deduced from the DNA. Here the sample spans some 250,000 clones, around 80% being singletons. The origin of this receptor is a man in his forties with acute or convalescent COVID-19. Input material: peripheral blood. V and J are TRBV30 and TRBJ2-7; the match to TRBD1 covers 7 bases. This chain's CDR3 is CAWSLTGAFYEQYF. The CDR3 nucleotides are TGTGCCTGGAGTCTAACAGGGGCCTTCTACGAGCAGTACTTC.